This T cell receptor (beta chain) appears in the sequencing data of a study of T cells in Graves' hyperthyroidism and ophthalmopathy. Study as a whole: Peripheral blood samples were taken at initial diagnosis, prior to any treatment.

The CDR3 regions of TCR beta were amplified from RNA transcripts. Using the HTBI primer set, a first-round RT-PCR was run on the TCR CDR3. MiXCR, applied by TCRdb to the multiplex PCR reads, yields one record per CDR3 protein. The table includes about half a million distinct CDR3 sequences, about 20% detected once. The CDR3 has 10 amino acids. The genes are TRBV3-2 and TRBJ2-3. TRBV3-2 is a pseudogene segment. The sequence came from a man between 40 and 49 years old with Graves' ophthalmopathy. The specimen sequenced was blood. The CDR3 region is CAQRNGTQYF. CDR3 bases: TGTGCGCAGCGCAATGGTACGCAGTATTTT.